Sequencing of this T cell receptor (beta chain) was carried out in a study of blood T cell repertoires in COVID-19. Whole-study context: From T cells, B-cell-depleted T cells, or PBMCs came the material, which was cDNA or gDNA.

Assignments of participants to cohorts depended upon their own reported clinical history. Cohort 3 recovery required two negative PCRs, clearance, or symptom resolution. Original processing methods: Amplification from reference gene primers served as the basis for estimated nucleated cell counts. Sequencing was performed with immunoSEQ multiplex PCR; in TCRdb, only in-frame clones are kept and a portion is missing. V, J and clone size reflect that table, while D and trimming were determined from the DNA. The table includes roughly 300,000 clones, 92% detected once. This clone was observed a single time. This sequence originates from a woman aged 30 to 39 who had recovered from COVID-19. Material: PBMCs or T cells enriched from blood (not recorded which).

The CDR3 bases are TGTGCCAGCACCGGCCTTGTACAGGGAAAAACTGAAGCTTTCTTT. It yields the protein CASTGLVQGKTEAFF. This chain joins TRBV27 and TRBJ1-1; TRBD1 might be the D (6 bases). Germline V gene sequence: CDR1 MNHEY, CDR2 SMNVEV (reference sequence). The CDR3 consists of 15 residues. Deletions cut 7 bases from V and 5 bases from J, with 20 bases between.